This T cell receptor beta chain was sequenced in a study of T cell changes during pregnancy in multiple sclerosis (dated by TCRdb to about 2019). Regarding the complete study: Changes in the T cell repertoire over the course of pregnancy were examined in this study in women with multiple sclerosis.

Via the germline V gene (reference sequence), CDR1 is SEHNR and CDR2 FQNEAQ. The junction shows trimming of 3 bases on V and 0 bases on J, and the gene matches do not reach 11 bases of it. Spanning cysteine to phenylalanine, the CDR3 consists of 18 amino acids. Of all the DNA, just the CDR3 is kept, 54 bases in frame from base 1. This clone was picked up one time. Its binding antigen is unknown. Base qualities are not at hand, and no much larger clone is one base apart. The method behind the library was the immunoSEQ multiplex PCR assay. As stored in TCRdb, this immuneACCESS dataset retains in-frame rearrangements with V and J assigned. A fraction of the clones does not appear; measured against another copy, unresolved V genes explain less than half of the discrepancy, and the remainder lacks a known reason. This sample comprises around 97,000 clones, roughly 92% of them detected only once. Of the sample, 0.75% to 0.95% falls within the top ten clones.

The specimen comprised peripheral blood, sampled after pregnancy. The sequence came from a female donor with multiple sclerosis, enrolled in a pregnancy study. The V and J genes are TRBV7-9 and TRBJ2-3, with 8 junctional bases fitting TRBD1. The nucleotide sequence is TGTGCCAGCAGCTTCCCTATTCTCAGGGGGCTGAGCACAGATACGCAGTATTTT. It encodes CASSFPILRGLSTDTQYF.